This T cell receptor (beta chain) was sequenced for a study of CD8+ T cells in alopecia areata. Study-wide findings and caveats: Sequencing of scalp samples also includes resident alphabeta T cells from normal skin. TCR sharing across patients was less clear than in mice, possibly HLA-related. Especially in alopecia totalis/universalis, lesional scalp showed greater clonality than normal scalp did.

Regarding this clone: No antigen is known for it.

Sequencing templates came from extracted RNA that was reverse transcribed into cDNA. Generated by immunoSEQ multiplex PCR, the TCRdb table keeps only in-frame clones and is missing some. The sample has 110,000 to 150,000 clones; about two thirds are singletons. The germline gives CDR1 GTSNPN, CDR2 SVGIG (reference sequence). The CDR3 is 13 amino acids. Trimming took off 2 bases at V and 3 bases at J, with 11 bases between the two ends. PBMCs yielded sorted CD4+ and CD8+ T cells. The clonotype comes from a human donor in good health. The V gene is TRBV30, the J gene TRBJ2-7; D is uncertain. Sequenced: CD8+ T cells sorted from blood. The CDR3 loop reads CAWSLSSRYEQYF. CDR3 coding DNA: TGTGCCTGGAGTTTGAGCTCCCGCTACGAGCAGTACTTC.